A single sample gave rise to the 8 T cell receptor beta chains below, sequenced in a study of T cells of healthy individuals. One entry per CDR3 protein results from TCRdb running MiXCR on the 5' RACE reads. The table shows about 96,000 distinct CDR3 sequences, with 17% occurring only once. These receptors were obtained from a human donor in good health.

The table lists this clonotype with a few counts. Here the CDR3 DNA reads TGTGCCATCAGTATGGGACAGGGCCTAAAAAACATTCAGTACTTC. Protein sequence: CAISMGQGLKNIQYF. The chain combines TRBV10-3 with TRBJ2-4; TRBD1 matches 9 bases. CDR3 size: 15 residues. After removal of 5 bases from V and 4 bases from J, the junction contained 6 bases not matched to a gene. CDR1 and CDR2 (germline): ENHRY, SYGVKD.

The V gene is TRBV3-1, the J gene TRBJ2-1, with D perhaps TRBD2 (6 bases). Germline CDR1 and CDR2: LGHDT and YNNKEL (reference sequence). The CDR3 has 14 amino acids. Between the trimmed V and J ends, which lost 0 bases and 7 bases, there was a span of 10 bases. CDR3 loop: CASSQDGGRNEQFF. DNA for the CDR3: TGTGCCAGCAGCCAAGACGGGGGTAGGAATGAGCAGTTCTTC.

This clonotype was seen many times. The V gene is TRBV28, the J gene TRBJ2-4; 10 nucleotides agree with TRBD2. Germline V gene lookup returns CDR1 MDHEN and CDR2 SYDVKM. Trimming took 3 bases from V and 13 from J; bases not matched to a gene: 6. The CDR3 extends over 13 amino acids. Written as DNA, the CDR3 is TGTGCCAGCAGTTTTCGGAAGCGGGAGGGGCAGTACTTC. Its protein product is CASSFRKREGQYF.

This clonotype was counted between two and nine times. This rearrangement joins TRBV4-1 to TRBJ1-3; D remains ambiguous. With 1 base removed from V and 5 bases from J, the gap between germline ends came to 3 bases. CDR3 length equals 12 residues. Germline values: CDR1 MGHRA, CDR2 YSYEKL. CDR3 in amino acids: CASSQGRNTIYF. DNA for the CDR3: TGCGCCAGCAGCCAAGGAAGAAACACCATATATTTT.

This clonotype occurred many times. The genes are TRBV20-1 and TRBJ2-1; perhaps TRBD2 as D (5 bases). CDR3 length: 15 amino acids. Germline CDR1 is DFQATT and CDR2 is SNEGSKA (reference sequence). Trimming cost V 0 bases and J 5 bases, with 14 bases left between them. The CDR3 spells CSARDSSGANNEQFF. CDR3 sequence (DNA): TGCAGTGCTAGAGATTCCAGCGGAGCCAACAATGAGCAGTTCTTC.

The rearrangement joins TRBV7-2 to TRBJ2-3, with 10 bases matching TRBD2. V lost 2 bases to trimming and J lost 5 bases; unmatched junction nucleotides: 4. Germline lookup yields CDR1 SGHTA and CDR2 FQGNSA. There are 15 residues in the CDR3. The CDR3 DNA sequence: TGTGCCAGCAGCTTAAGCGGGGGGGCAAGAGATACGCAGTATTTT. It encodes CASSLSGGARDTQYF.

This chain links TRBV2 with TRBJ2-1; D gene unclear. CDR1 and CDR2 from the germline V gene are SNHLY and FYNNEI. The CDR3 loop spans 12 amino acids. With 2 bases removed from V and 9 bases from J, the gap between germline ends came to 8 bases. Written as DNA, the CDR3 is TGTGCCAGCAGTGAACTTAAGAGTGAGCAGTTCTTC. Its protein is CASSELKSEQFF.

The rearrangement uses TRBV20-1 and TRBJ2-2; 11 nucleotides match TRBD1. The germline V gene has CDR1 DFQATT and CDR2 SNEGSKA (reference sequence). Losses at the gene ends were 2 bases for V and 7 bases for J; bases not matched to a gene: 9. The CDR3 is 16 amino acids. CDR3 region: CSARTPGQGGDGELFF. For the CDR3, the DNA is TGCAGTGCTAGAACCCCGGGACAGGGGGGTGACGGGGAGCTGTTTTTT.